This T cell receptor (beta chain) is drawn from a study of T-cell reconstitution after alpha-beta-depleted transplantation in children. Unique molecular identifiers were incorporated into the prepared TCRbeta library. TCRdb re-derived calls from the PCR reads in MiXCR, one entry per CDR3 protein. Among a few hundred thousand distinct CDR3 sequences listed, roughly a quarter were seen once. Concerning this clonotype: Its specificity is not known.

Study-level findings and limits: Where alpha-beta T cells came from about two months after transplant was reportedly several hundred expanded graft clones. T-cell numbers and diversity one year post-transplant derived largely from freshly generated T cells. Recipient T cells and thymic progenitors that survived were the source of the high TCRbeta diversity seen at day 60 in some patients.

The CDR3 is 17 amino acids. The V segment lost 0 bases and the J segment 5 bases; nucleotides outside the gene matches: 5. Per germline, CDR1 SGHVS and CDR2 FNYEAQ. This clonotype was sampled from a boy under two years old with Wiskott-Aldrich syndrome, due to receive a stem cell transplant. The sequencing used PBMCs, collected before TCRalphabeta/CD19-depleted stem cell transplant. This chain joins TRBV7-6 and TRBJ2-5, with 14 bases identical to TRBD2. CDR3 bases: TGTGCCAGCAGCTTAGCCGGGACTAGCGGGAGCGGGGAGACCCAGTACTTC. Translated: CASSLAGTSGSGETQYF.